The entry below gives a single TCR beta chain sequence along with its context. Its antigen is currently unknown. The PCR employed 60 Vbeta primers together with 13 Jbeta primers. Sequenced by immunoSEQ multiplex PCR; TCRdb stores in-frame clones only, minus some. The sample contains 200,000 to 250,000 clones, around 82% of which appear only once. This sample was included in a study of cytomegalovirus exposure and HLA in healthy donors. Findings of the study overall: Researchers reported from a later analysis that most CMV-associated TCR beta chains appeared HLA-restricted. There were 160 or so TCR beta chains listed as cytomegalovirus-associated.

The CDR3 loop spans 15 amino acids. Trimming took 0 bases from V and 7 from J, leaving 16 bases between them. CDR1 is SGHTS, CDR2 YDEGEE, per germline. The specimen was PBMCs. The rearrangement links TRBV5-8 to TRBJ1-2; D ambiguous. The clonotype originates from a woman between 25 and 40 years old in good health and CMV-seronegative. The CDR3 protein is CASSLGAPLAPGYTF. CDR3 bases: TGTGCCAGCAGCTTGGGCGCTCCGCTAGCTCCTGGCTACACCTTC.